These T cell receptor beta chains were read from a single sample in a study of T cells in Graves' hyperthyroidism and ophthalmopathy. TCRdb re-called the multiplex PCR reads through MiXCR, storing one row per CDR3 protein. Seen here are about 200,000 distinct CDR3 sequences, more than 15% observed once, and the top ten hold around 50%. Sequenced: blood. These TCRs come from a man aged 45 to 65 with Graves' hyperthyroidism. CDR3s include the opening cysteine and the closing phenylalanine or tryptophan. Fields, in order: V gene, D gene, clone size, J gene, CDR3 protein, CDR3 DNA. A D gene is named only where the DNA matches it firmly. Where a row states a size, it is once, few, many or the class of an expanded clone; other rows omit it.

v_gene: TRBV6-8
d_gene: NA
abundance: many
j_gene: TRBJ2-1
CDR3aa: CASSSIPGSSSYNEQFF
CDR3nt: TGTGCCAGCAGTTCCATTCCGGGATCGAGCTCCTACAATGAGCAGTTCTTC

v_gene: TRBV6-2/TRBV6-3
d_gene: TRBD1
abundance: many
j_gene: TRBJ2-3
CDR3aa: CASGGGQGADTQYF
CDR3nt: TGTGCCAGCGGAGGGGGACAGGGGGCAGATACGCAGTATTTT

v_gene: TRBV6-1
d_gene: TRBD2
abundance: NA
j_gene: TRBJ2-3
CDR3aa: CASRTSGDTQYF
CDR3nt: TGTGCCAGCAGGACTAGCGGGGATACGCAGTATTTT

v_gene: TRBV20-1
d_gene: NA
abundance: many
j_gene: TRBJ1-4
CDR3aa: CSARDDGATNEKLFF
CDR3nt: TGCAGTGCTAGAGATGACGGTGCAACTAATGAAAAACTGTTTTTT

v_gene: TRBV3-1
d_gene: NA
abundance: many
j_gene: TRBJ2-7
CDR3aa: CASSQEITVIYEQYF
CDR3nt: TGTGCCAGCAGCCAAGAAATCACAGTGATTTACGAGCAGTACTTC

v_gene: TRBV7-2
d_gene: NA
abundance: few
j_gene: TRBJ2-1
CDR3aa: CASSKNQVFAQFF
CDR3nt: TGTGCCAGCAGCAAAAACCAGGTATTCGCGCAGTTCTTC

v_gene: TRBV9
d_gene: NA
abundance: NA
j_gene: TRBJ2-3
CDR3aa: CASSGEGNTQYF
CDR3nt: TGTGCCAGCAGCGGTGAGGGGAATACGCAGTATTTT

v_gene: TRBV6-2/TRBV6-3
d_gene: NA
abundance: NA
j_gene: TRBJ2-2
CDR3aa: CASSYSDTGGLFF
CDR3nt: TGTGCCAGCAGTTACTCGGACACCGGGGGGCTGTTTTTT

v_gene: TRBV28
d_gene: TRBD2
abundance: once
j_gene: TRBJ2-3
CDR3aa: CASTVAGGGTDTQYF
CDR3nt: TGTGCCAGCACCGTAGCGGGAGGTGGCACAGATACGCAGTATTTT

v_gene: TRBV7-2
d_gene: NA
abundance: NA
j_gene: TRBJ1-5
CDR3aa: CASSFGGVRADQPQHF
CDR3nt: TGTGCCAGCAGCTTTGGCGGTGTGAGGGCGGACCAGCCCCAGCATTTT

v_gene: TRBV20-1
d_gene: TRBD2
abundance: few
j_gene: TRBJ2-3
CDR3aa: CSAQLAVGGADTQYF
CDR3nt: TGCAGTGCACAACTAGCGGTCGGAGGGGCAGATACGCAGTATTTT